Below are 7 T cell receptor beta chains sequenced from a single sample in a study of shared clonotypes between healthy human individuals. Using immunoSEQ multiplex PCR, the repertoire was profiled, and TCRdb retains in-frame clones only, with some absent. Counted here are roughly 530,000 clones, about 95% occurring once; the ten biggest clones make up under 0.06%. Sequenced input: naive CD4+ T cells sorted from blood. The sample's subset: CD45RA+ positively selected. The source is a woman in her thirties in good health.

This chain links TRBV7-2 with TRBJ1-2; no clear D. The CDR3 runs to 16 residues. Germline V lookup: CDR1 SGHTA, CDR2 FQGNSA. V shed 1 base and J shed 5 bases, with 17 bases lying between them. In DNA form, the CDR3 reads TGTGCCAGCAGCTTAGTCGGTGTAGTCTCGCAGTATGGCTACACCTTC. It translates to CASSLVGVVSQYGYTF.

The chain recombines TRBV28 with TRBJ2-1, with 16 nucleotides matching TRBD2. CDR1 is MDHEN and CDR2 is SYDVKM in the germline V gene. J was trimmed by 7 bases and V by 6 bases; bases with no gene match: 3. The CDR3 length is 15 residues. This CDR3 is CASSGGLAGGNEQFF. CDR3 DNA sequence: TGTGCCAGCAGCGGGGGACTAGCGGGAGGGAATGAGCAGTTCTTC.

The chain carries TRBV2 and TRBJ2-5; D may match TRBD1 or TRBD2 (5 bases each). The CDR3 extends over 17 amino acids. V was pared by 6 bases and J by 4 bases, with 24 bases between. Per germline, CDR1 SNHLY and CDR2 FYNNEI. In DNA form, the CDR3 reads TGTGCCAGCAGGAAGGGGCCTGTTCGGGACGGCGGAGAGACCCAGTACTTC. It codes for CASRKGPVRDGGETQYF. Full variable domain (outside the CDR3, taken from reference TRBV2 and TRBJ2-5): EPEVTQTPSHQVTQMGQEVILRCVPISNHLYFYWYRQILGQKVEFLVSFYNNEISEKSEIFDDQFSVERPDGSNFTLKIRSTKLEDSAMYFCASRKGPVRDGGETQYFGPGTRLLVL.

Turning to this clone: Other DNA sequences in the same sample also yield this CDR3. The DNA of the CDR3 is TGTGCCAGCAGTTTAAGGCGGAACACTGAAGCTTTCTTT. It codes for CASSLRRNTEAFF. The chain joins TRBV28 to TRBJ1-1; D gene unclear. Trimming stripped 2 bases from V and 1 base from J, with 5 bases between. There are 13 residues in the CDR3. Germline loops: CDR1 MDHEN, CDR2 SYDVKM.

This chain links TRBV11-2 with TRBJ2-3; 9 bases are a match to TRBD1. Losses at the gene ends were 5 bases for V and 6 bases for J; bases not matched to a gene: 6. The CDR3 length is 14 residues. CDR1 is SGHAT, CDR2 FQNNGV, per germline. For the CDR3, the DNA is TGTGCCAGCAGCCTACAGACAGGGGGTGATACGCAGTATTTT. This gives the protein CASSLQTGGDTQYF.

The V gene is TRBV11-2, the J gene TRBJ2-7; tentatively, D is TRBD2 (7 bases). The CDR3 consists of 15 residues. Trimming took 1 base from V and 2 from J, leaving 12 bases between them. CDR1 and CDR2 (germline): SGHAT, FQNNGV. CDR3 region: CASSLVKGGTYEQYF. CDR3 nucleotides: TGTGCCAGCAGCTTAGTCAAGGGGGGGACCTACGAGCAGTACTTC.

The J gene is TRBJ1-1, the V gene TRBV13, with D hard to call. The V gene lost 5 bases and the J gene lost 10 bases, with 17 bases spanning the gap. CDR3 size: 13 residues. The germline CDR1 and CDR2 sequences are PRHDT and FYEKMQ (reference sequence). CDR3 in amino acids: CASSPPALLGAFF. CDR3 DNA sequence: TGTGCCAGCAGCCCCCCGGCATTGCTGGGAGCTTTCTTT. Complete variable domain (other parts from reference TRBV13 and TRBJ1-1): AAGVIQSPRHLIKEKRETATLKCYPIPRHDTVYWYQQGPGQDPQFLISFYEKMQSDKGSIPDRFSAQQFSDYHSELNMSSLELGDSALYFCASSPPALLGAFFGQGTRLTVV.